What follows describes a single TCR beta chain. What it binds is not known. The data belong to a study of T cell repertoires in cytomegalovirus infection. Study information: Public signatures in TCR beta pointed to CMV infection and matching HLA type. Study observations and caveats: CMV carriers with the relevant HLA were identified by cumulative public TCR beta family frequency. HLA-C-restricted TCR beta clonotypes specific for CMV led the ex vivo response.

A single record per CDR3 protein comes from TCRdb applying MiXCR to the reads. The sample has approximately 750,000 distinct CDR3 sequences; less than 40% are singletons. From germline, CDR1 is MGHRA and CDR2 YSYEKL. V lost 1 base and J lost 1, with 8 bases in between. This CDR3 comprises 16 residues. The sample taken for sequencing was PBMCs. The TCR sequence derives from a human donor in good health (CMV status not recorded). Some clones in this sample may be carry-over from other donors' samples. V and J are TRBV4-1 and TRBJ2-6; no clear D. The CDR3 loop reads CASSQAWASGANVLTF. In nucleotides, the CDR3 is TGCGCCAGCAGCCAAGCTTGGGCTTCTGGGGCCAACGTCCTGACTTTC.